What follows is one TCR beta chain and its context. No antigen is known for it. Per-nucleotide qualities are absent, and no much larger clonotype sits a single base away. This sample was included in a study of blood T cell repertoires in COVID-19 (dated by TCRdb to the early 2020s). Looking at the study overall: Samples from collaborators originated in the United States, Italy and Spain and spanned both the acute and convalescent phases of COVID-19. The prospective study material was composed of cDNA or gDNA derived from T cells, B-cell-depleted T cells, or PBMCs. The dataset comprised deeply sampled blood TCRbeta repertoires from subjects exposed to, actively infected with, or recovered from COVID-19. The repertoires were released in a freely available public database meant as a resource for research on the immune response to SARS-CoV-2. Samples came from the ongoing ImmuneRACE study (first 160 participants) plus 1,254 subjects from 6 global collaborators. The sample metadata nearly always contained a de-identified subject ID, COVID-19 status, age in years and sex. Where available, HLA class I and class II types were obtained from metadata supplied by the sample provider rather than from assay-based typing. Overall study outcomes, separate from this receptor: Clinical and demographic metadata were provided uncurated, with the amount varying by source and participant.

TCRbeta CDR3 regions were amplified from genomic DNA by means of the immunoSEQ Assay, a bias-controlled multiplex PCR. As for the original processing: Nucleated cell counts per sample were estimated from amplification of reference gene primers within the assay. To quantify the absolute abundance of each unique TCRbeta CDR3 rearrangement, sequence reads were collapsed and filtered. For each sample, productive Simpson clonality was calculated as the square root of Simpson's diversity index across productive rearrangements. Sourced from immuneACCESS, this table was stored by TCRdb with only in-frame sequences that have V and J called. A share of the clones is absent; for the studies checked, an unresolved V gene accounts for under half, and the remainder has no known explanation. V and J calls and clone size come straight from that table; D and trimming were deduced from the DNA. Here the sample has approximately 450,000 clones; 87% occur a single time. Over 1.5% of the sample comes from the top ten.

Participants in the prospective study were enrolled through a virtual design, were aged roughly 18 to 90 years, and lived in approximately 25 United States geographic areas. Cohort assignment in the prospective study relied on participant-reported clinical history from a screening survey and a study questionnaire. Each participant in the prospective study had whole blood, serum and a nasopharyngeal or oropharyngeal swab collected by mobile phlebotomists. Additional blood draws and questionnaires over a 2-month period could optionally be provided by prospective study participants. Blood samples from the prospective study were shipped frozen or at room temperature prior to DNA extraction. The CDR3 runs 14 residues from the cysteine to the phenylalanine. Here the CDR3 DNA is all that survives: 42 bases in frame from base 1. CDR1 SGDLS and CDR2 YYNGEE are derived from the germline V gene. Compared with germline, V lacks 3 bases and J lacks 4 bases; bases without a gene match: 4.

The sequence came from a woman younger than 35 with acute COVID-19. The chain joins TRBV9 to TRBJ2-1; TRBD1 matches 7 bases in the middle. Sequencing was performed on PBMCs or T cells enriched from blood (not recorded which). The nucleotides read TGTGCCAGCAGCGGGGACAGCCCTTACAATGAGCAGTTCTTC. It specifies CASSGDSPYNEQFF.